The 24 T cell receptor beta chains below were found in one sample sequenced in a study of T cells in Graves' hyperthyroidism and ophthalmopathy. TCR beta CDR3 regions were amplified from RNA transcripts. The TCR CDR3 was amplified in a first-round RT-PCR using the HTBI primer set. TCRdb recomputed calls from the multiplex PCR reads with MiXCR, one row per CDR3 protein. The data contain roughly 350,000 distinct CDR3 sequences, roughly 13% of them singletons. The sequencing input was blood. These receptors were collected from a middle-aged woman with Graves' ophthalmopathy.

The V and J genes are TRBV19 and TRBJ2-7; 9 bases are a match to TRBD1. The CDR3 runs 16 residues. Unmatched junction bases numbered 15, after V lost 6 bases and J lost 6 bases. Germline CDR1 reads LNHDA; CDR2 reads SQIVND (reference sequence). This CDR3 is CASSSIPGQGSREQYF. The CDR3 DNA follows: TGTGCCAGTAGCTCCATCCCGGGACAGGGATCGCGCGAGCAGTACTTC. Supplemented by reference TRBV19 and TRBJ2-7, the full variable domain reads DGGITQSPKYLFRKEGQNVTLSCEQNLNHDAMYWYRQDPGQGLRLIYYSQIVNDFQKGDIAEGYSVSREKKESFPLTVTSAQKNPTAFYLCASSSIPGQGSREQYFGPGTRLTVT.

This clonotype was counted ten times or more. CDR3 loop: CASSLDTGLNEQFF. Written as DNA, the CDR3 is TGTGCCAGCAGCTTAGATACAGGGTTGAATGAGCAGTTCTTC. The chain joins TRBV7-2 to TRBJ2-1; TRBD1 is a possible D gene (6 bases). The germline V gene encodes CDR1 SGHTA and CDR2 FQGNSA. This CDR3 spans 14 amino acids. V lost 1 base and J 7 bases, leaving 11 bases between the germline ends.

This clonotype was recorded at least ten times. The V call is TRBV20-1, the J call TRBJ2-1; TRBD1 is a possible D gene (6 bases). This CDR3 spans 14 amino acids. Per germline, CDR1 DFQATT and CDR2 SNEGSKA (reference sequence). The V and J ends lost 4 bases and 7 bases respectively, with 17 bases between them. CDR3 loop: CSAKSGESGNEQFF. CDR3 DNA: TGCAGTGCTAAATCAGGGGAATCGGGTAATGAGCAGTTCTTC.

This clonotype was recorded many times. This sequence joins TRBV3-1 and TRBJ1-5; D gene ambiguous. CDR3 length equals 14 residues. The germline V gene has CDR1 LGHDT and CDR2 YNNKEL (reference sequence). Trimming removed 2 bases from V and 1 base from J, with 6 bases in between. CDR3 sequence (DNA): TGTGCCAGCAGCCAACAGACCAGCAATCAGCCCCAGCATTTT. Its protein is CASSQQTSNQPQHF.

The chain is built from TRBV20-1 and TRBJ1-2; the D is unclear. The V and J ends lost 6 bases and 3 bases respectively, with 17 bases between them. The CDR3 consists of 14 residues. Germline CDR1 is DFQATT and CDR2 is SNEGSKA (reference sequence). CDR3 sequence (DNA): TGCAGTGCAAATCCTTGGGGTTTCGACTATGGCTACACCTTC. Its protein product is CSANPWGFDYGYTF.

At least ten counts were recorded for this clonotype. This sequence joins TRBV11-2 and TRBJ1-5; D is unresolved. The CDR3 loop spans 14 amino acids. Looked up from germline, CDR1 is SGHAT and CDR2 is FQNNGV. Between the trimmed V and J ends, which lost 5 bases and 1 base, there was a span of 9 bases. The CDR3 protein is CASSPGPSNQPQHF. CDR3 coding DNA: TGTGCCAGCAGCCCTGGGCCGAGCAATCAGCCCCAGCATTTT.

This clonotype appeared many times. The J gene is TRBJ2-5, the V gene TRBV29-1, with TRBD2 matching over 7 bases. CDR1 SQVTM and CDR2 ANQGSEA come from the germline V gene. Losses at the gene ends were 2 bases for V and 5 bases for J; bases not matched to a gene: 8. The CDR3 is 14 residues long. Here the CDR3 DNA reads TGCAGCGTTGAAAGCGGGGCGTTAGGCGAGACCCAGTACTTC. Translating it yields CSVESGALGETQYF.

This clonotype was observed a handful of times. The chain couples TRBV28 to TRBJ2-1; 11 bases match TRBD2. This CDR3 comprises 20 residues. From germline, CDR1 is MDHEN and CDR2 SYDVKM. CDR3 nucleotide sequence: TGTCCCAAACAAGGGTACCGGGGACTAGCGGACCTAGAGAAGTACAATGAGCAGTTCTTC. Residues: CPKQGYRGLADLEKYNEQFF. Drawing the rest from reference TRBV28 and TRBJ2-1, the complete variable domain is DVKVTQSSRYLVKRTGEKVFLECVQDMDHENMFWYRQDPGLGLRLIYFSYDVKMKEKGDIPEGYSVSREKKERFSLILESASTNQTSMYLCPKQGYRGLADLEKYNEQFFGPGTRLTVL.

This clonotype was counted many times. The chain is built from TRBV12-3 or TRBV12-4 and TRBJ2-1; the match to TRBD2 covers 13 bases. J gave up 7 bases and V 5 bases, and 5 bases lay outside the gene matches. This CDR3 is 15 amino acids long. CDR3 protein: CASSLLAGGLNEQFF. CDR3 nucleotides: TGTGCCAGCAGTCTACTAGCGGGAGGGCTAAATGAGCAGTTCTTC.

This clonotype was found many times. The J gene is TRBJ2-1, the V gene TRBV2, with D tentatively TRBD1 (6 bases). From germline, CDR1 is SNHLY and CDR2 FYNNEI. The CDR3 is 13 amino acids. The V end was cut by 5 bases, the J end by 5 bases, with 10 bases between. The CDR3 region has the DNA TGTGCCAGCAGTCCACAGGGAGACAATGAGCAGTTCTTC. It yields the protein CASSPQGDNEQFF. Full variable domain (missing parts from reference TRBV2 and TRBJ2-1): EPEVTQTPSHQVTQMGQEVILRCVPISNHLYFYWYRQILGQKVEFLVSFYNNEISEKSEIFDDQFSVERPDGSNFTLKIRSTKLEDSAMYFCASSPQGDNEQFFGPGTRLTVL.

This clonotype occurred many times. The rearrangement uses TRBV24-1 and TRBJ2-1; 8 nucleotides agree with TRBD1. The CDR3 has 15 amino acids. After removal of 4 bases from V and 10 bases from J, the junction contained 11 bases not matched to a gene. CDR1 is KGHDR and CDR2 is SFDVKD in the germline V gene. The CDR3 protein is CATSDPTGVPKEQFF. The CDR3 coding sequence is TGTGCCACCAGTGACCCGACAGGGGTCCCCAAAGAGCAGTTCTTC.

This chain joins TRBV11-3 and TRBJ2-1; 8 positions agree with TRBD1. Germline V gene lookup returns CDR1 SGHNT and CDR2 YENEEA. This CDR3 is built from 16 residues. Trimming removed 6 bases from V and 4 bases from J; junction bases left unmatched: 11. The CDR3 DNA reads TGTGCCAGCAGATCCCGGACAGGGAATTCGTACAATGAGCAGTTCTTC. Its translation is CASRSRTGNSYNEQFF.

This clonotype was counted only a few times. The J gene is TRBJ2-6, the V gene TRBV20-1; the match to TRBD1 covers 8 bases. V gave up 5 bases and J gave up 0 bases; unmatched junction bases: 3. This CDR3 is built from 15 residues. Germline assignment: CDR1 DFQATT and CDR2 SNEGSKA (reference sequence). CDR3 nucleotides: TGCAGTGCTGGACAGGGCAGCTCTGGGGCCAACGTCCTGACTTTC. It is translated as CSAGQGSSGANVLTF.

This clonotype came up a few times. This clone may be a read error of a much larger clone one base away. This rearrangement joins TRBV7-9 to TRBJ2-1; D unresolved. The CDR3 has 11 residues. The germline V and J ends were trimmed by 1 base and 10 bases, with 5 bases remaining between them. Germline-derived CDR1 and CDR2 are SEHNR and FQNEAQ (reference sequence). The chain's CDR3 is CASSLELEQFF. The CDR3 nucleotides are TGTGCCAGCAGCTTAGAGCTGGAGCAGTTCTTC.

This clonotype was detected only once. The conserved closing phenylalanine or tryptophan is absent in this CDR3, likely reflecting a read error. The J gene is TRBJ2-7, the V gene TRBV6-1; TRBD1 or TRBD2 may be the D gene (7 bases each). Germline V lookup: CDR1 MNHNS, CDR2 SASEGT. The CDR3 runs 16 residues. The V and J ends lost 6 bases and 7 bases respectively, with 25 bases between them. The CDR3 is CASSPRGGLYRLEQYL. DNA of the CDR3: TGTGCCAGCAGCCCCAGGGGGGGGCTGTACCGCTTGGAGCAGTACCTC.

J is TRBJ1-5 and V is TRBV19, with D maybe TRBD1 (5 bases). V was shortened by 3 bases and J by 6 bases, with 15 bases between the two germline ends. Germline V gene sequence: CDR1 LNHDA, CDR2 SQIVND (reference sequence). This CDR3 comprises 15 residues. The CDR3 region is CASSIAREGGQPQHF. The CDR3, as DNA: TGTGCCAGTAGTATCGCCAGGGAAGGTGGTCAGCCCCAGCATTTT.

This chain links TRBV5-5 with TRBJ2-5; 11 bases map to TRBD2. V lost 7 bases and J lost 4; bases outside the gene matches: 12. Per the germline V gene, CDR1 is SGHKS and CDR2 is YYEKEE (reference sequence). CDR3 length: 16 amino acids. The CDR3 protein is CASGEQGTSGRETQYF. Written as DNA, the CDR3 is TGTGCCAGCGGAGAACAGGGAACTAGCGGGAGAGAGACCCAGTACTTC.

This clonotype has ten or more counts. The J gene is TRBJ1-1, the V gene TRBV6-5; D call uncertain. The germline gives CDR1 MNHEY, CDR2 SVGAGI. The length of the CDR3 is 13 residues. V lost 0 bases, J lost 5 bases, and 7 bases lay in between. The CDR3 spells CASSYSPQTEAFF. The CDR3 nucleotides read TGTGCCAGCAGTTACTCCCCACAAACTGAAGCTTTCTTT.

The genes are TRBV10-3 and TRBJ2-6; no clear D gene. V shed 3 bases and J shed 3 bases, with 0 bases lying between them. Per the germline V gene, CDR1 is ENHRY and CDR2 is SYGVKD. This CDR3 is built from 12 residues. The CDR3 DNA reads as TGTGCCATCAGTGATGGGGCCAACGTCCTGACTTTC. Translation gives CAISDGANVLTF.

This clonotype was picked up a small number of times. The CDR3 region is CATEAGADFSGANVLTF. The CDR3 DNA reads as TGTGCCACTGAGGCAGGGGCCGATTTCTCTGGGGCCAACGTCCTGACTTTC. J is TRBJ2-6 and V is TRBV24-1, with D tentatively TRBD1 (6 bases). This CDR3 is 17 amino acids long. V was cut by 10 bases and J by 0 bases, with 18 bases left in between. CDR1 and CDR2 from the germline V gene are KGHDR and SFDVKD.

Turning to this clonotype: A much larger clone lies one base from this, so it may be a read error. CDR3 coding DNA: TGTGCCAGCAGCTCGGGGGTAGCGGAGTCGTCCTACGAGCAGTACTTC. Its translation: CASSSGVAESSYEQYF. The V gene is TRBV5-6, the J gene TRBJ2-7, with D tentatively TRBD2 (6 bases). CDR3 length: 16 amino acids. Germline CDR1 and CDR2: SGHDT and YYEEEE. V was cut by 3 bases and J by 1 base, with 17 bases left in between.

This clonotype has only a few counts. A much larger clone differs from this one at a single base, so this may be a read error. J is TRBJ2-2 and V is TRBV24-1, with D possibly matching TRBD2 (6 bases). This CDR3 is 15 amino acids long. The germline V gene encodes CDR1 KGHDR and CDR2 SFDVKD. As DNA, the CDR3 is TGTGCCACCAGTGATCCCGGGAGCCTCACCGGGGAGCTGCTTTTT. It specifies CATSDPGSLTGELLF.

This clonotype was counted only a few times. The rearrangement uses TRBV4-1 and TRBJ1-1; no definite D call. This CDR3 contains 13 residues. Germline V gene sequence: CDR1 MGHRA, CDR2 YSYEKL. The V end was cut by 1 base, the J end by 2 bases, with 5 bases between. The CDR3 coding sequence is TGCGCCAGCAGCCAAGGAGAAAACACTGAAGCTTTCTTT. Translation gives CASSQGENTEAFF.

This clonotype has just a few counts. The chain carries TRBV5-4 and TRBJ1-6; D is undetermined. V was shortened by 5 bases and J by 3 bases, with 9 bases between the two germline ends. This CDR3 is 14 amino acids long. The V gene's germline CDR1 is SGHNT and CDR2 YYREEE (reference sequence). DNA of the CDR3: TGTGCCAGCAGTGAGCAACTCTATAATTCACCCCTCCACTTT. Its translation is CASSEQLYNSPLHF. The full variable domain, completed using reference TRBV5-4 and TRBJ1-6, is ETGVTQSPTHLIKTRGQQVTLRCSSQSGHNTVSWYQQALGQGPQFIFQYYREEENGRGNFPPRFSGLQFPNYSSELNVNALELDDSALYLCASSEQLYNSPLHFGNGTRLTVT.